A single sample is the source of the 6 T cell receptor beta chains below, sequenced in a study of coeliac disease. No antigen has been identified for these receptors. TCRdb keeps only in-frame clones here, not all; method: immunoSEQ multiplex PCR. Of some 3,100 clones listed, around half were seen once; the top ten hold roughly a tenth. Study conclusions and caveats: In active celiac disease, intraepithelial and lamina propria TRB and TRG repertoires were less clonal than controls.

The sample was intraepithelial lymphocytes from the gut. These receptors were taken from a man between 45 and 60 years old with active celiac disease.

The chain couples TRBV14 to TRBJ2-7; possibly TRBD1 for D (6 bases). CDR1 SGHDN and CDR2 FVKESK come from the germline V gene. Trimming removed 2 bases at V and 2 bases at J, with 16 bases between. The CDR3 has 16 amino acids. CDR3 nucleotide sequence: TGTGCCAGCAGCCAAATTGAGACAGGCACTCCCTACGAGCAGTACTTC. Its translation is CASSQIETGTPYEQYF.

The CDR3 sequence is CASSLIWDRNPYEQYF. The CDR3, as DNA: TGCGCCAGCAGCTTGATCTGGGACAGGAACCCCTACGAGCAGTACTTC. This sequence joins TRBV5-1 and TRBJ2-7; 8 nucleotides agree with TRBD1. V lost 1 base and J lost 2; bases outside the gene matches: 8. The CDR3 has 16 residues. The germline gives CDR1 SGHRS, CDR2 YFSETQ. Supplemented by reference TRBV5-1 and TRBJ2-7, the full variable domain reads KAGVTQTPRYLIKTRGQQVTLSCSPISGHRSVSWYQQTPGQGLQFLFEYFSETQRNKGNFPGRFSGRQFSNSRSEMNVSTLELGDSALYLCASSLIWDRNPYEQYFGPGTRLTVT.

J is TRBJ1-5 and V is TRBV15; tentative D call: TRBD1 (5 bases). The CDR3 is 14 residues long. From germline, CDR1 is LNHNV and CDR2 YYDKDF (reference sequence). Trimming shortened V by 4 bases and J by 3 bases, and 10 bases separated the two germline ends. This chain's CDR3 is CATSTQTDNQPQHF. The DNA for the CDR3 is TGTGCCACCAGCACCCAGACAGACAATCAGCCCCAGCATTTT.

This clone was counted only a few times. The chain uses TRBV5-1 and TRBJ2-1, with 8 bases lining up with TRBD1. CDR3 length: 15 residues. J lost 7 bases, V lost 0 bases, and 6 bases had no gene match. Per germline, CDR1 SGHRS and CDR2 YFSETQ. CDR3 protein: CASSLGQGAWNEQFF. CDR3 DNA sequence: TGCGCCAGCAGCTTGGGGCAGGGGGCTTGGAATGAGCAGTTCTTC. The full variable domain, rest sourced from reference TRBV5-1 and TRBJ2-1, is KAGVTQTPRYLIKTRGQQVTLSCSPISGHRSVSWYQQTPGQGLQFLFEYFSETQRNKGNFPGRFSGRQFSNSRSEMNVSTLELGDSALYLCASSLGQGAWNEQFFGPGTRLTVL.

The chain employs TRBV29-1 and TRBJ1-1; a possible D gene is TRBD1 (6 bases). There are 14 residues in the CDR3. The germline V gene encodes CDR1 SQVTM and CDR2 ANQGSEA. Deletions cut 0 bases from V and 4 bases from J, with 12 bases between. The CDR3 sequence is CSVEDGQRGTEAFF. Written as DNA, the CDR3 is TGCAGCGTTGAAGATGGACAGCGGGGCACTGAAGCTTTCTTT.

This clone is medium-sized within its sample. V and J are TRBV9 and TRBJ2-1, with 9 bases lining up with TRBD2. Germline V lookup: CDR1 SGDLS, CDR2 YYNGEE. V gave up 3 bases and J gave up 6 bases; unmatched junction bases: 4. The CDR3 runs 14 residues. DNA for the CDR3: TGTGCCAGCAGCGATAGCGGGAGTGGCAATGAGCAGTTCTTC. This translates into CASSDSGSGNEQFF.